This T cell receptor beta chain is from a study of identical twins. Study-wide points: For out-of-frame alpha sequences shared by twins, low generation probability was in excess.

TCRdb passed the 5' RACE reads through MiXCR, listing each CDR3 protein once. This sample has 400,000 to 650,000 distinct CDR3 sequences, with around 20% found just once. This clonotype was seen many times. The antigen is not known. Germline V CDR1 and CDR2: SEHNR, FQNEAQ (reference sequence). V lost 0 bases and J lost 4, with 8 bases in between. The CDR3 spans 14 residues. A further study also used this sample, focusing on T cells expressing NK-cell markers. Per that paper: Investigators obtained TCR beta repertoires from sorted CD3+CD56+NKG2C+, CD3+CD56+NKG2C- and CD3+CD56-NKG2C+ T cells. There were seven HCMV-seropositive donors and one seronegative donor among the eight sequenced. About 1.0-7.5% of CD8+ T cells in several donors belonged to dominant NKG2C+ clonotypes.

Sequenced input: CD4+ T cells sorted from blood. The TCR sequence derives from a woman aged 18-29 years in good health. The chain has TRBV7-9 and TRBJ2-3; possibly TRBD1 for D (6 bases). The CDR3 protein is CASSLARGADTQYF. CDR3 sequence (DNA): TGTGCCAGCAGCTTAGCCAGGGGCGCAGATACGCAGTATTTT.